This record concerns one TCR beta chain sequence. Looked up from germline, CDR1 is SGHDT and CDR2 is YYEEEE. V was cut by 0 bases and J by 3 bases, with 12 bases left in between. The CDR3 is 15 amino acids. This sample was taken from a study of T-cell reconstitution after alpha-beta-depleted transplantation in children. Researchers prepared the TCRbeta library using unique molecular identifiers, the study reports. TCRdb independently ran MiXCR on the PCR reads; one entry per CDR3 protein. The sample contains about 980,000 distinct CDR3 sequences, 25% to 30% of which appear only once. The specimen was PBMCs, mostly from graft donor cells, collected 360 days after TCRalphabeta/CD19-depleted stem cell transplant. This chain joins TRBV5-6 and TRBJ1-1; the D gene is possibly TRBD1 (5 bases). This TCR was recovered from a boy under two years old who had a stem cell transplant for SCID, so the T cells may come from the graft donor. The CDR3 DNA is TGTGCCAGCAGCTTGGCCCTGGGGGAGGACACTGAAGCTTTCTTT. Amino acids: CASSLALGEDTEAFF.